This paragraph reports one T cell receptor (beta chain). As yet, its antigen is unknown. Construction of TCR beta libraries was performed using quantitative 5'-RACE with molecular barcodes. TCRdb reanalysed the 5' RACE reads using MiXCR and keeps one entry per CDR3 protein. Here the sample spans 200,000 to 250,000 distinct CDR3 sequences, around a tenth being singletons. This entry belongs to a study of CD8 T cells in ankylosing spondylitis. The study, taken as a whole, reports: In ankylosing spondylitis blood, a motif of about 8 highly homologous TCR beta variants appeared characteristic. Reportedly, significant enrichment of disease-linked clones occurred in matched ankylosing spondylitis synovial fluid.

The length of the CDR3 is 17 residues. V lost 6 bases and J lost 3; bases outside the gene matches: 12. Germline assignment: CDR1 SEHNR and CDR2 FQNEAQ (reference sequence). The source material was blood, either unsorted or a sorted T cell fraction (not recorded which). This sequence was found in a male donor with ankylosing spondylitis or in good health (not recorded which). The chain employs TRBV7-9 and TRBJ1-1; 11 nucleotides agree with TRBD1. CDR3 DNA: TGTGCCAGCAGAATTGGGACAGGGGGGTCCCTGTACACTGAAGCTTTCTTT. Protein product: CASRIGTGGSLYTEAFF.